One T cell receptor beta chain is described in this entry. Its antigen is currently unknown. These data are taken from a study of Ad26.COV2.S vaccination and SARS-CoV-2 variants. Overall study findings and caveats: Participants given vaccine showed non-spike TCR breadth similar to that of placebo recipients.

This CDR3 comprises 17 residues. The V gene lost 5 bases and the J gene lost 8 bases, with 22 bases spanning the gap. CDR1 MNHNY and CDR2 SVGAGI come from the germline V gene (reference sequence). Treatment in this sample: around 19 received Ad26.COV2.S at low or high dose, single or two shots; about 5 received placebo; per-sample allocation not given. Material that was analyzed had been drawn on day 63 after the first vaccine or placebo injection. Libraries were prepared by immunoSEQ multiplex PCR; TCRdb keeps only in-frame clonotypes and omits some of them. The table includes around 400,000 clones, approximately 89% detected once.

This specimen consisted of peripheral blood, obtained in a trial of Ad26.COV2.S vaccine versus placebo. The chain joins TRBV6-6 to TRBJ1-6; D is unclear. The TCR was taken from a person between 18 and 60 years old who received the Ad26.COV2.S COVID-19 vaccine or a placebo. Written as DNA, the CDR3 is TGTGCCAGCAGTCGAAAACCGGACCCAATTTCGGATTCACCCCTCCACTTT. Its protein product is CASSRKPDPISDSPLHF.